This T cell receptor (beta chain) was retrieved from a study of T cells in Graves' hyperthyroidism and ophthalmopathy. Overall study: The initial diagnosis was the point when peripheral blood was collected, ahead of any treatment.

This clonotype came up many times. The CDR3 is 13 residues long. Germline V CDR1 and CDR2: SGHRS, YFSETQ. With 4 bases removed from V and 1 base from J, the gap between germline ends came to 8 bases. Disease duration under 2 months; hyperthyroidism patients were aged 18 to 65. Lactation, pregnancy, other autoimmune disease or uncontrolled infection excluded patients. It was at first hyperthyroidism diagnosis, before any ophthalmopathy symptoms, that the blood sample was taken. Amplification of TCR beta CDR3 regions used RNA as the template. With the HTBI primer set, the TCR CDR3 went through a first round of RT-PCR. Each CDR3 protein gets one entry after TCRdb re-called the multiplex PCR reads with MiXCR. Here the sample spans some 600,000 distinct CDR3 sequences, 14% being singletons.

The receptor comes from a woman under 40 with Graves' hyperthyroidism that later progressed to Graves' ophthalmopathy. The sequenced material came from blood. This chain uses TRBV5-1 with TRBJ1-1; no firm D call. This chain's CDR3 is CASSLDTNTEAFF. CDR3 coding DNA: TGCGCCAGCAGCCTAGACACGAACACTGAAGCTTTCTTT.